This entry concerns a single T cell receptor (beta chain). Antigen specificity is unknown. Measured with immunoSEQ multiplex PCR; TCRdb has only the in-frame clones, and not every one. The top ten hold 1.5% to 2% of the sample, which has about 130,000 clones, 70% to 90% seen once. This sample was taken from a study of T cell responses to AZD1222 COVID-19 vaccine. Study information: Pooled together were second doses at about 4 or about 12 weeks. Study findings and constraints: Unmutated regions of variants are reportedly targeted by nearly half of spike-specific TCRs. White British people made up most donors, females outnumbered males, and clonal diversity was possibly underestimated. Among vaccine-associated CD4 TCRs, coverage spanned spike, with dominance at 160-218 and 743-854.

The CDR3 has 11 amino acids. The V gene lost 7 bases and the J gene lost 8 bases, with 11 bases spanning the gap. Sequencing used peripheral blood, obtained on day 0 of AZD1222 vaccination. The gene calls are TRBV12-3 or TRBV12-4 and TRBJ1-1; no reliable D call. This receptor was taken from an adult in good health. The CDR3 here is CASTLRGEAFF. The CDR3 DNA reads TGTGCCAGCACCTTACGTGGGGAAGCTTTCTTT.